The subject of this entry is one T cell receptor (beta chain). The data derive from a study of control samples from healthy donors and cancer patients. This CDR3 contains 15 residues. J was trimmed by 5 bases and V by 9 bases; bases with no gene match: 15. Germline V CDR1 and CDR2: SGHDT, YYEEEE. Measured with immunoSEQ multiplex PCR; TCRdb has only the in-frame clones, and not every one. The repertoire holds tens of thousands of clones, with 75% to 90% as singletons. Sequencing was performed on PBMCs. V and J are TRBV5-6 and TRBJ2-5; 8 nucleotides align to TRBD1. The source is a man aged 55-75 years with head and neck cancer. The DNA of the CDR3 is TGTGCCACCTTCCGGACAGGGATGGGTTCGGAGACCCAGTACTTC. Protein: CATFRTGMGSETQYF. The variable domain in full, with the rest retrieved from reference TRBV5-6 and TRBJ2-5, is DAGVTQSPTHLIKTRGQQVTLRCSPKSGHDTVSWYQQALGQGPQFIFQYYEEEERQRGNFPDRFSGHQFPNYSSELNVNALLLGDSALYLCATFRTGMGSETQYFGPGTRLLVL.